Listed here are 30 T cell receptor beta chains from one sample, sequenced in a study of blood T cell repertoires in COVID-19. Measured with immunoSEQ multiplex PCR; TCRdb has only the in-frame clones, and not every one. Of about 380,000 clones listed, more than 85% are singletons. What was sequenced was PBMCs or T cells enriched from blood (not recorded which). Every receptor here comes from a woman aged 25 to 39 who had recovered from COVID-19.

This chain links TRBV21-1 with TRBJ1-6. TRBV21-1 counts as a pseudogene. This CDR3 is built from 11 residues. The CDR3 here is CASSPDSPLHF. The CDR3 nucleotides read TGTGCCAGCAGTCCCGATTCACCCCTCCACTTT.

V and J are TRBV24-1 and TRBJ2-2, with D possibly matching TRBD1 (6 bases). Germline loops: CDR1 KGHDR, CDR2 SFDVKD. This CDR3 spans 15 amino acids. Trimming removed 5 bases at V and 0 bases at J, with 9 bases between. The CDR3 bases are TGTGCCACCAGTGTACAGGGCCCGAACACCGGGGAGCTGTTTTTT. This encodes CATSVQGPNTGELFF.

The CDR3 region is CASSDLGTGNEKLFF. CDR3 in DNA: TGTGCCAGCAGCGACCTAGGGACAGGGAATGAAAAACTGTTTTTT. The chain has TRBV2 and TRBJ1-4; 9 bases align to TRBD1. V shed 6 bases, J shed 5 bases, and the junction held 7 bases outside the gene matches. Germline V lookup: CDR1 SNHLY, CDR2 FYNNEI. CDR3 length: 15 amino acids.

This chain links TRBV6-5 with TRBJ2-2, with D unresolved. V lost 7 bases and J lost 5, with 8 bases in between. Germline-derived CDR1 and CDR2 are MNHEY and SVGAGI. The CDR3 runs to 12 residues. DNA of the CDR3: TGTGCCAGCATTGCGGAAACCGGGGAGCTGTTTTTT. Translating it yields CASIAETGELFF.

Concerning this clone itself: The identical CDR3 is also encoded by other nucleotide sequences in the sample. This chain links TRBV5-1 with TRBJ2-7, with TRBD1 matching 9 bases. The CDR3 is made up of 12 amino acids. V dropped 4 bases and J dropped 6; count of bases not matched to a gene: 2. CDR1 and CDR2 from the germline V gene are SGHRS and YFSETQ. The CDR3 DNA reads TGCGCCAGCAGCGTGGACAGGGGCGAGCAGTACTTC. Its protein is CASSVDRGEQYF.

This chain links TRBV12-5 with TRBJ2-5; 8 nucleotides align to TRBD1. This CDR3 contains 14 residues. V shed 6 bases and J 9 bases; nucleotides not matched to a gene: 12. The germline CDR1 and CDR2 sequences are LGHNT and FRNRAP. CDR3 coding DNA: TGTGCTAGTGGACCCGGACAGGGAATCGGGGCCCAGTACTTC. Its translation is CASGPGQGIGAQYF.

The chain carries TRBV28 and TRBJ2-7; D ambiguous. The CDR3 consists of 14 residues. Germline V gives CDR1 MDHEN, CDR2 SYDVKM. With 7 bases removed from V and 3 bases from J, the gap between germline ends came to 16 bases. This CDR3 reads CASTSVRQNYEQYF. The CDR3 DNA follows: TGTGCCAGCACCTCTGTCAGGCAAAACTACGAGCAGTACTTC. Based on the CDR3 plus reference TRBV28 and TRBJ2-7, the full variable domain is DVKVTQSSRYLVKRTGEKVFLECVQDMDHENMFWYRQDPGLGLRLIYFSYDVKMKEKGDIPEGYSVSREKKERFSLILESASTNQTSMYLCASTSVRQNYEQYFGPGTRLTVT.

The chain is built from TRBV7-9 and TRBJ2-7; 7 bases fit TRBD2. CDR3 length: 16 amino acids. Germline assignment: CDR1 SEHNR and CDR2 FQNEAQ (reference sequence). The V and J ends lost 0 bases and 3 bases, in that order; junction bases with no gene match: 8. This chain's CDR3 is CASSLAWRERGYEQYF. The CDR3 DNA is TGTGCCAGCAGCTTAGCTTGGCGGGAGAGAGGCTACGAGCAGTACTTC.

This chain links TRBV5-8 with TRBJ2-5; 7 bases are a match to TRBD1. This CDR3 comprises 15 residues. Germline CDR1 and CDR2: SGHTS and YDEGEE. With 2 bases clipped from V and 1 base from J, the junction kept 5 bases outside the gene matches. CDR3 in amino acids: CASSFGTAFQETQYF. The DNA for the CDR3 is TGTGCCAGCAGCTTTGGGACAGCTTTCCAAGAGACCCAGTACTTC.

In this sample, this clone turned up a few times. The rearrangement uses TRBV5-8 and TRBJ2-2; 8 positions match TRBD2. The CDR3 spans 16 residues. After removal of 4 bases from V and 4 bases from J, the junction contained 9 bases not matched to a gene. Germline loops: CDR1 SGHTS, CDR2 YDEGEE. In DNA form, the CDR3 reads TGTGCCAGCAGCCGCGGGGGGAAGTGGGGCACCGGGGAGCTGTTTTTT. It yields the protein CASSRGGKWGTGELFF.

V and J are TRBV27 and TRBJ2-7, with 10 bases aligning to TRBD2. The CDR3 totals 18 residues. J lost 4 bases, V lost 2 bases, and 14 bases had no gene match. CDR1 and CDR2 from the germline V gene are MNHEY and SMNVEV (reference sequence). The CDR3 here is CASSLVWASGRTRYEQYF. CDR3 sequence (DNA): TGTGCCAGCAGTTTAGTTTGGGCTAGCGGGAGAACACGGTACGAGCAGTACTTC.

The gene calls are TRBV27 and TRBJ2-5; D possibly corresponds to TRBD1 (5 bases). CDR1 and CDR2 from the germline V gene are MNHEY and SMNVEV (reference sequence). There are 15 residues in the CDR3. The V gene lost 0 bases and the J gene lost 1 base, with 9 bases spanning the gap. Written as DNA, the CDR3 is TGTGCCAGCAGTTTATCGTTCCAGGGCCAAGAGACCCAGTACTTC. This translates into CASSLSFQGQETQYF.

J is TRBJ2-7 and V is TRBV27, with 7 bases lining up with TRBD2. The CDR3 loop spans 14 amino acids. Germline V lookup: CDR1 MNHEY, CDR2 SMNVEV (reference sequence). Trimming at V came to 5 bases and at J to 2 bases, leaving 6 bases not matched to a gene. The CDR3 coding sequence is TGTGCCAGCAGTCCCGGGACTATGACCTACGAGCAGTACTTC. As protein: CASSPGTMTYEQYF.

CDR3 sequence (DNA): TGTGCCAGCAGTTCCGGACAGGGGGCACAAGAGCAGTACTTC. Its translation: CASSSGQGAQEQYF. The chain couples TRBV5-6 to TRBJ2-7, with TRBD1 matching over 11 bases. The germline gives CDR1 SGHDT, CDR2 YYEEEE. The trim removed 5 bases at V and 7 bases at J, leaving 8 bases unmatched. The CDR3 has 14 amino acids.

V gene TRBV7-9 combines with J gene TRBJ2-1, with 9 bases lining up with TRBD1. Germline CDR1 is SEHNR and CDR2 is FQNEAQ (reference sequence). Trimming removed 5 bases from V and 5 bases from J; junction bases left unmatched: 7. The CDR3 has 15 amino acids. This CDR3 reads CASSLGQGGNNEQFF. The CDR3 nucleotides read TGTGCCAGCAGCCTGGGACAGGGTGGTAACAATGAGCAGTTCTTC.

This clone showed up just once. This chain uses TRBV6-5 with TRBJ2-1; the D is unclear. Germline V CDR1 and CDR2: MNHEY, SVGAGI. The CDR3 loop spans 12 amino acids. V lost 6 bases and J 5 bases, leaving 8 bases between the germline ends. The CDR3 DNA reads TGTGCCAGCAGGACTCTAAACAATGAGCAGTTCTTC. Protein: CASRTLNNEQFF.

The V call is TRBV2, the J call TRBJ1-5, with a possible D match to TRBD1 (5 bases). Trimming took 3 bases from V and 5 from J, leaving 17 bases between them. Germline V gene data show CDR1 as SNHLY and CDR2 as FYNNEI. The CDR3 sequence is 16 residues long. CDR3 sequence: CASSEQRSLGDQPQHF. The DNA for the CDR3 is TGTGCCAGCAGTGAGCAAAGGAGCCTAGGGGATCAGCCCCAGCATTTT.

The CDR3 nucleotides are TGCGCCAGCAGCCAAGTTCAACAGGGCGGTTTGGATGAGCAGTTCTTC. It yields the protein CASSQVQQGGLDEQFF. The chain has TRBV4-1 and TRBJ2-1; D might be TRBD1 (6 bases). The V end was cut by 1 base, the J end by 8 bases, with 18 bases between. This CDR3 is built from 16 residues. CDR1 MGHRA and CDR2 YSYEKL come from the germline V gene.

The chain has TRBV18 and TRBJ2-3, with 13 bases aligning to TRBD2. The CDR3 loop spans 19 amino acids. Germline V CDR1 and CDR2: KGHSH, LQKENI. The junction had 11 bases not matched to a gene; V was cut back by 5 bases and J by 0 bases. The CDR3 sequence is CASSFFRTSGGTSTDTQYF. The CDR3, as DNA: TGTGCCAGCTCATTCTTCAGGACTAGCGGGGGTACTAGCACAGATACGCAGTATTTT.

The DNA of the CDR3 is TGTGCCAGCAGCTTAGCGGTCCAGGGTGTCACCGGGGAGCTGTTTTTT. Amino acid sequence: CASSLAVQGVTGELFF. The gene calls are TRBV7-9 and TRBJ2-2, with a weak D call TRBD1 (5 bases). Trimming took off 0 bases at V and 4 bases at J, with 12 bases between the two ends. The CDR3 runs 16 residues. CDR1 is SEHNR and CDR2 is FQNEAQ in the germline V gene (reference sequence).

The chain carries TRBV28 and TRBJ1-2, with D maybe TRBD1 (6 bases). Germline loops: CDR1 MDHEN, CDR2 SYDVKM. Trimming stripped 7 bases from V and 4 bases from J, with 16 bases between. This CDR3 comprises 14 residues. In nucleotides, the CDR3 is TGTGCCAGCACTCCGCGGGGGCCGTTCTATGGCTACACCTTC. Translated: CASTPRGPFYGYTF.

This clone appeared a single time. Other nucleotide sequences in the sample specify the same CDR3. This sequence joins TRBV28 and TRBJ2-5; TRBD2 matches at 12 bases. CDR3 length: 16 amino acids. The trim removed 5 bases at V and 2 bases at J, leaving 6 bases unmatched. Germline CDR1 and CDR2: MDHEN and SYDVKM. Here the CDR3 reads CASSPRLAGAQETQYF. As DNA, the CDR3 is TGTGCCAGCAGTCCACGACTAGCGGGGGCTCAAGAGACCCAGTACTTC.

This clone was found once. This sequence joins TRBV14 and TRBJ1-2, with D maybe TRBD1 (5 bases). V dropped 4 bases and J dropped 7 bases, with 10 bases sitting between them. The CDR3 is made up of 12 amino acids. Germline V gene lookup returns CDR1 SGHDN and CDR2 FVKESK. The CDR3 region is CASSLAGFGYTF. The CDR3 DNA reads TGTGCCAGCAGCCTAGCAGGGTTTGGCTACACCTTC.

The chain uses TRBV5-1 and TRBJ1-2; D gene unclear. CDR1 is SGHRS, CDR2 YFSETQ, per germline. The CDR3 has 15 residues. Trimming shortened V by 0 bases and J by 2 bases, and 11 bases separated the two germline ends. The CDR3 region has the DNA TGCGCCAGCAGCTTGGGCAGAGGAGACAACTATGGCTACACCTTC. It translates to CASSLGRGDNYGYTF.

The CDR3 sequence is CASSFPPQTGVNTEAFF. CDR3 sequence (DNA): TGTGCCAGCAGTTTCCCCCCCCAGACAGGGGTGAACACTGAAGCTTTCTTT. The rearrangement uses TRBV28 and TRBJ1-1, with 8 bases matching TRBD1. Trimming removed 3 bases from V and 0 bases from J; junction bases left unmatched: 9. From germline, CDR1 is MDHEN and CDR2 SYDVKM. This CDR3 has 17 amino acids.

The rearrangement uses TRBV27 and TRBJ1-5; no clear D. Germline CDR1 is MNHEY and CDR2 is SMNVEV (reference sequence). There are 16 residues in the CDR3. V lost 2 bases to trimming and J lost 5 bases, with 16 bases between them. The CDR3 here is CASSLPRPRRDQPQHF. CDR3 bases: TGTGCCAGCAGTTTACCCCGACCCCGGAGGGATCAGCCCCAGCATTTT.

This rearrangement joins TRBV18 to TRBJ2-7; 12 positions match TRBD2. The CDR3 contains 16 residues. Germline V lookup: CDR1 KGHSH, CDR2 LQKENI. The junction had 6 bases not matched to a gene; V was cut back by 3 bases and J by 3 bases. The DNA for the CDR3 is TGTGCCAGCTCACCTCCGCTAGCGGGAGGGTACTACGAGCAGTACTTC. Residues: CASSPPLAGGYYEQYF.

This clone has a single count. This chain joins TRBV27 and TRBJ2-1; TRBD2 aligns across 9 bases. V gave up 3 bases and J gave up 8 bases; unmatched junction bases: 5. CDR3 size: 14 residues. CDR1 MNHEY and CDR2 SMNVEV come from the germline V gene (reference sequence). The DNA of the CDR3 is TGTGCCAGCAGTTTCGCAGCGGGAGGCTATGAGCAGTTCTTC. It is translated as CASSFAAGGYEQFF.

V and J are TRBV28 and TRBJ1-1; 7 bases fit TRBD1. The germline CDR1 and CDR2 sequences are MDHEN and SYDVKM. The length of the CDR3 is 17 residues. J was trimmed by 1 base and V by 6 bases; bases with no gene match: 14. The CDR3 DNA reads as TGTGCCAGCAGCCGAAAGAGACAGGGCCCCCAGAACACTGAAGCTTTCTTT. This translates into CASSRKRQGPQNTEAFF.

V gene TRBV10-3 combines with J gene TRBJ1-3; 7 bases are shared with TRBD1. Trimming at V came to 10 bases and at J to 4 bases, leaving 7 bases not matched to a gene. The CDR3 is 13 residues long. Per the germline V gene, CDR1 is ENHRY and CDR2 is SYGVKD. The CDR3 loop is CATTGTAGNTIYF. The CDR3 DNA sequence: TGTGCCACCACCGGGACAGCAGGAAACACCATATATTTT.